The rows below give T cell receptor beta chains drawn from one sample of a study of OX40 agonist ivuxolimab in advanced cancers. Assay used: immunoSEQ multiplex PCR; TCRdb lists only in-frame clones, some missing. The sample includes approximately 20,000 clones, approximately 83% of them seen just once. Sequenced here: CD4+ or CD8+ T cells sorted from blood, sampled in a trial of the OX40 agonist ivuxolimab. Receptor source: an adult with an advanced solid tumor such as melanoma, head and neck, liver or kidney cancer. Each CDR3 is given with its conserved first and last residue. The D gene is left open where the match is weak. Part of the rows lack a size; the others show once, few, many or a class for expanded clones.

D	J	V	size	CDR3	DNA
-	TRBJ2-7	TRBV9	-	CASSVAASTYEQYF	TGTGCCAGCAGCGTAGCTGCTAGCACCTACGAGCAGTACTTC
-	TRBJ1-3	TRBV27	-	CASSPRGVSGNTIYF	TGTGCCAGCAGTCCTCGGGGGGTCTCTGGAAACACCATATATTTT
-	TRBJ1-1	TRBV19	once	CASSPMNTEAFF	TGTGCCAGTAGTCCCATGAACACTGAAGCTTTCTTT
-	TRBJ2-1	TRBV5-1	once	CASRASYYNEQFF	TGCGCCAGCAGGGCTAGCTACTACAATGAGCAGTTCTTC
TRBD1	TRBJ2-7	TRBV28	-	CASKGQGFYEQYF	TGTGCCAGCAAGGGACAGGGATTCTACGAGCAGTACTTC
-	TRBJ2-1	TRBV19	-	CASSITSSAKKFF	TGTGCCAGTAGTATCACTAGCTCGGCGAAAAAGTTCTTC
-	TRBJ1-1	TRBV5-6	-	CASSLLGGRYTEAFF	TGTGCCAGCAGCTTGCTTGGGGGGAGATACACTGAAGCTTTCTTT
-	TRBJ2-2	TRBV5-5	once	CASSLGAAGELFF	TGTGCCAGCAGCTTAGGGGCAGCGGGGGAGCTGTTTTTT
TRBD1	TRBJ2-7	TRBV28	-	CASSPEWTGSSYEQYF	TGTGCCAGCAGCCCCGAATGGACAGGGAGCTCCTACGAGCAGTACTTC
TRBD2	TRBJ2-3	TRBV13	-	CASSFTSSGLTDTQYF	TGTGCCAGCAGCTTTACTTCTAGCGGGCTCACAGATACGCAGTATTTT
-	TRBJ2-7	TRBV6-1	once	CASSEHALGVPYEQYF	TGTGCCAGCAGTGAACACGCCTTGGGGGTCCCCTACGAGCAGTACTTC
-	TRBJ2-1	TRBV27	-	CASSSPYSSYNEQFF	TGTGCCAGCAGCTCCCCTTACAGCTCCTACAATGAGCAGTTCTTC
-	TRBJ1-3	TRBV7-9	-	CASSLATLFSGNTIYF	TGTGCCAGCAGCTTAGCCACACTATTCTCTGGAAACACCATATATTTT
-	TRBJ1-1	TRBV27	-	CASSLVGGLTEAFF	TGTGCCAGCAGTTTAGTAGGGGGGCTCACTGAAGCTTTCTTT
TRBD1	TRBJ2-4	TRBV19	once	CATSDRGNKNIQYF	TGTGCCACCTCAGACAGGGGGAACAAAAACATTCAGTACTTC
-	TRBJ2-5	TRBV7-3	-	CASSLGPARGETQYF	TGTGCCAGCAGCTTAGGGCCGGCGAGAGGGGAGACCCAGTACTTC
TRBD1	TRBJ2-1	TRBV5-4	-	CASSFSGTGTYNEQFF	TGTGCCAGCAGCTTTTCCGGGACAGGGACCTACAATGAGCAGTTCTTC
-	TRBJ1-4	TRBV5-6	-	CASSPYGRGAEKLFF	TGTGCCAGCAGCCCTTATGGACGAGGGGCTGAAAAACTGTTTTTT
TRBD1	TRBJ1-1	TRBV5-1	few	CASSLDTGGGGAFF	TGCGCCAGCAGCTTGGACACAGGGGGTGGTGGAGCTTTCTTT
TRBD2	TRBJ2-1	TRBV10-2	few	CASMGTSGDNEQFF	TGCGCCAGCATGGGGACTAGCGGGGACAATGAGCAGTTCTTC
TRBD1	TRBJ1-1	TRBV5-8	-	CARRDRGSPEAFF	TGTGCCAGGCGGGACAGGGGGTCCCCTGAAGCTTTCTTT
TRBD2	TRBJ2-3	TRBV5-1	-	CASSARLAGGTDTQYF	TGCGCCAGCAGCGCCCGACTAGCGGGGGGCACAGATACGCAGTATTTT
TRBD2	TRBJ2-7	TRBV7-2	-	CASSFSGGAISYEQYF	TGTGCCAGCAGCTTCTCGGGGGGGGCGATCTCCTACGAGCAGTACTTC